The present T cell receptor beta chain was sequenced within a study of spatial heterogeneity in lung cancer. V shed 3 bases and J shed 4 bases, with 9 bases lying between them. The CDR3 has 13 residues. Germline CDR1 and CDR2: SGHVS and FNYEAQ. Time point defined: blood at routine non-recurrence follow-up after resection. Whole RNA came from tumor, nontumor lung or frozen PBMC and was sequenced without being sorted. TCRdb re-analysed the 5' RACE reads in MiXCR, keeping a single row per CDR3 protein. Altogether roughly 120,000 distinct CDR3 sequences are present, more than 10% being singletons, with the ten largest covering 16%.

The source material was PBMCs, sampled at follow-up. This sequence originates from a male donor with early-stage non-small cell lung cancer. The V and J genes are TRBV7-6 and TRBJ2-5; no definite D call. The CDR3 DNA sequence: TGTGCCAGCAGCTTTCAGCCTGGAGAGACCCAGTACTTC. This gives the protein CASSFQPGETQYF.